This T cell receptor beta chain was captured by sequencing in a study of T cells after yellow fever vaccination. TCRdb called the 5' RACE reads again in MiXCR, with one record for every CDR3 protein. The data contain some 320,000 distinct CDR3 sequences, roughly 10% of them singletons. Points from the study as a whole: Abundant clonotypes (contaminants from the bulk population) could be present in FACS-sorted repertoires. Reappearance after the booster was observed for most primary-vaccination clones (around 95% CD4, roughly 90% CD8). Some clonotypes were seen in both the CD4 and the CD8 compartments. These made up a small share and likely arose from convergent recombination. The secondary response was weaker, and its peak arrived faster, on day 5 versus 15.

Germline lookup yields CDR1 KGHSH and CDR2 LQKENI. This CDR3 comprises 14 residues. V was pared by 6 bases and J by 3 bases, with 11 bases between. This clonotype was counted many times. Its cognate antigen is unknown. The chain combines TRBV18 with TRBJ1-4, with D possibly TRBD1 on 5 matching bases. The TCR originated in a man younger than 30 who received the YFV17D yellow fever vaccine. Source: CD4+ T cells sorted from PBMCs, taken 45 days after the yellow fever booster vaccination. DNA of the CDR3: TGTGCCAGCTCTCTGCGACAGCCTAATGAAAAACTGTTTTTT. Translated, it gives CASSLRQPNEKLFF. The variable domain in full, with the rest retrieved from reference TRBV18 and TRBJ1-4, is NAGVMQNPRHLVRRRGQEARLRCSPMKGHSHVYWYRQLPEEGLKFMVYLQKENIIDESGMPKERFSAEFPKEGPSILRIQQVVRGDSAAYFCASSLRQPNEKLFFGSGTQLSVL.